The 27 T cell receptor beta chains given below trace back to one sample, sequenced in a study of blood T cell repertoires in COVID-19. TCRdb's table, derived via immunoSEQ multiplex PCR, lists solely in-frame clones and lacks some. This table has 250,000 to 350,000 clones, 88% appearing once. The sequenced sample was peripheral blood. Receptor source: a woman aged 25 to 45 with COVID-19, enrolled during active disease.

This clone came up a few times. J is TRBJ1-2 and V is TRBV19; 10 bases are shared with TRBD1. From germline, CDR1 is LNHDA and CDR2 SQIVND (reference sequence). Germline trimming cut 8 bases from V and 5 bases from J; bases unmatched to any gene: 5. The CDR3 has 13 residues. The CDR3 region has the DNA TGTGCCAGTCGGGACAGGGGATTTTATGGCTACACCTTC. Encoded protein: CASRDRGFYGYTF.

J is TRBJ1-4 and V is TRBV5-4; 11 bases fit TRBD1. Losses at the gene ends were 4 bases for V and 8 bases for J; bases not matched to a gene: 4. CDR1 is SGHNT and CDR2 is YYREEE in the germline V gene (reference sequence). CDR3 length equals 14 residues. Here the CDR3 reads CASSMGQGGEKLFF. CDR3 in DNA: TGTGCCAGCAGCATGGGACAGGGGGGCGAAAAACTGTTTTTT.

The CDR3 reads CASSPRLAGGLNEQFF. Here the CDR3 DNA reads TGTGCCAGTAGTCCGCGACTCGCGGGAGGGCTCAATGAGCAGTTCTTC. The V gene is TRBV19, the J gene TRBJ2-1, with 9 bases aligning to TRBD2. V shed 5 bases, J shed 6 bases, and the junction held 11 bases outside the gene matches. Looked up from germline, CDR1 is LNHDA and CDR2 is SQIVND (reference sequence). The length of the CDR3 is 16 residues.

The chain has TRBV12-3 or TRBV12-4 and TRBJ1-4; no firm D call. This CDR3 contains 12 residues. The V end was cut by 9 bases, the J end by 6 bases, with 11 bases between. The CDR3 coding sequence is TGTGCCAGTCTGGGCGTGGATGAAAAACTGTTTTTT. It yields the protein CASLGVDEKLFF.

The DNA for the CDR3 is TGTGCCAGTAGTGCAATCCCCGGGACAGGGGGAACTGAAGCTTTCTTT. Translation: CASSAIPGTGGTEAFF. The chain carries TRBV19 and TRBJ1-1; 11 bases are shared with TRBD1. Germline V gene sequence: CDR1 LNHDA, CDR2 SQIVND (reference sequence). The CDR3 sequence is 16 residues long. The V gene end was trimmed by 5 bases and the J gene end by 5 bases; junction bases not matched to a gene: 10.

The CDR3 coding sequence is TGTGCCACCAGTCCTGGACAGGGGGCGGGCGAAAAACTGTTTTTT. Residues: CATSPGQGAGEKLFF. The chain uses TRBV24-1 and TRBJ1-4; 11 bases line up with TRBD1. Germline CDR1 and CDR2: KGHDR and SFDVKD. Losses at the gene ends were 6 bases for V and 8 bases for J; bases not matched to a gene: 7. The CDR3 totals 15 residues.

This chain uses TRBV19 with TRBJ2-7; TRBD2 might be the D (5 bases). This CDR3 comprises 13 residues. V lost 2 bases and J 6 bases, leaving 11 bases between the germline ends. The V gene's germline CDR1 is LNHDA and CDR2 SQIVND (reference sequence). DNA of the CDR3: TGTGCCAGTAGTATAAGAGGGATTCCCGAGCAGTACTTC. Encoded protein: CASSIRGIPEQYF.

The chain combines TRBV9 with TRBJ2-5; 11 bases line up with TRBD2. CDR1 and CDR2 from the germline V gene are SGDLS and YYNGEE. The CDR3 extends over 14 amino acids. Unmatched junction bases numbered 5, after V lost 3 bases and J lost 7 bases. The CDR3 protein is CASSDDTSGRTQYF. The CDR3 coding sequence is TGTGCCAGCAGCGATGATACTAGCGGGAGGACCCAGTACTTC.

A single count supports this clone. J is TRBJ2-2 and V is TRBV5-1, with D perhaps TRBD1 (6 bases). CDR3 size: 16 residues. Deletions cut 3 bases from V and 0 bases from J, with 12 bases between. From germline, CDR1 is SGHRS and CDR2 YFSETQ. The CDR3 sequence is CASSYRDTSNTGELFF. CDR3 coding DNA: TGCGCCAGCAGCTACCGGGACACTTCGAACACCGGGGAGCTGTTTTTT.

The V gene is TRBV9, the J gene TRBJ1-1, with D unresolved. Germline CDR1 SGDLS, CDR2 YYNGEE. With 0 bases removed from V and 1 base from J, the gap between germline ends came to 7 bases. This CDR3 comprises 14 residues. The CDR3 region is CASSVVSGNTEAFF. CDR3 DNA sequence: TGTGCCAGCAGCGTAGTGTCGGGGAACACTGAAGCTTTCTTT.

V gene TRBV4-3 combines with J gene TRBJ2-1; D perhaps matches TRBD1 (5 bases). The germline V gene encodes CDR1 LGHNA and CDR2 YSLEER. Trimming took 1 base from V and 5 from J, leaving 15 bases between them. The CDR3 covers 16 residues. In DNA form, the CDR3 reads TGCGCCAGCAGCCAAGGGCCAAGGGGCCGGGACAATGAGCAGTTCTTC. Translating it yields CASSQGPRGRDNEQFF.

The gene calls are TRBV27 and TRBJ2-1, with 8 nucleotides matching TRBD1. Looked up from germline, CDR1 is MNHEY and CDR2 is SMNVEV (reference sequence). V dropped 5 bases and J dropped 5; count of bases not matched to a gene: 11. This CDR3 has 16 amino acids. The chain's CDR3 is CASSPHGQGRDNEQFF. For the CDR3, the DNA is TGTGCCAGCAGTCCCCACGGACAGGGAAGGGACAATGAGCAGTTCTTC.

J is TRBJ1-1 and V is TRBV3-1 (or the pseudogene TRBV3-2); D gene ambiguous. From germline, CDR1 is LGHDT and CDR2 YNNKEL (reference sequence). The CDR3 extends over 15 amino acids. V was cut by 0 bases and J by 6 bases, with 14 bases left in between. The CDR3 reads CASSQDLSIRAEAFF. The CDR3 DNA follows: TGTGCCAGCAGCCAAGATCTTAGCATCCGAGCTGAAGCTTTCTTT.

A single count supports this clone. The CDR3 sequence: CASAGTGQYEQYF. As DNA, the CDR3 is TGTGCCAGCGCAGGGACAGGGCAATACGAGCAGTACTTC. This rearrangement joins TRBV2 to TRBJ2-7; 9 bases match TRBD1. J gave up 4 bases and V 8 bases, and 6 bases lay outside the gene matches. CDR1 is SNHLY, CDR2 FYNNEI, per germline. The CDR3 consists of 13 residues. The complete variable domain, with remaining parts taken from reference TRBV2 and TRBJ2-7, reads EPEVTQTPSHQVTQMGQEVILRCVPISNHLYFYWYRQILGQKVEFLVSFYNNEISEKSEIFDDQFSVERPDGSNFTLKIRSTKLEDSAMYFCASAGTGQYEQYFGPGTRLTVT.

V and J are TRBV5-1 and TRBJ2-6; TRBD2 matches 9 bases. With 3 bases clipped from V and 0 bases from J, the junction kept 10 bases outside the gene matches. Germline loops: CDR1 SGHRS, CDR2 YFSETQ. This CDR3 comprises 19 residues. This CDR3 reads CASSWGAGGRLSGANVLTF. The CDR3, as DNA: TGCGCCAGCAGCTGGGGTGCGGGAGGGCGGCTCTCTGGGGCCAACGTCCTGACTTTC.

CDR3 region: CASSHSGGEQYF. CDR3 in DNA: TGTGCCAGCAGCCATAGCGGGGGCGAGCAGTACTTC. This chain uses TRBV11-3 with TRBJ2-7; 9 bases match TRBD2. This CDR3 region has 12 residues. With V trimmed by 5 bases and J by 6 bases, 2 bases remained unmatched. The germline V gene has CDR1 SGHNT and CDR2 YENEEA.

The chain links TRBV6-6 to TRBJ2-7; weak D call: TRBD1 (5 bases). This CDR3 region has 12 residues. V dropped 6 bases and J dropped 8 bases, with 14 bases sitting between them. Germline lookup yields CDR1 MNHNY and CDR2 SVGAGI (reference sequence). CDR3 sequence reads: CASSPTGEKQYF. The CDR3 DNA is TGTGCCAGCAGCCCTACAGGTGAAAAGCAGTACTTC.

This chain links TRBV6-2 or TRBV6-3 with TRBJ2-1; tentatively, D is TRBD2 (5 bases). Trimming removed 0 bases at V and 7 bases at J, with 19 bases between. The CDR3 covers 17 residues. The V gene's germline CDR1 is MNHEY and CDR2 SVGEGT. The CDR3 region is CASSYSPVAPSGNEQFF. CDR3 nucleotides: TGTGCCAGCAGTTACTCGCCCGTAGCGCCTAGTGGGAATGAGCAGTTCTTC.

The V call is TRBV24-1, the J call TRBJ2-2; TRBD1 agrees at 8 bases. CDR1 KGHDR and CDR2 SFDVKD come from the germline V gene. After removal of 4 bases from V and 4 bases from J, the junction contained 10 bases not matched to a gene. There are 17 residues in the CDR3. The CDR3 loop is CATSDPPGQGATGELFF. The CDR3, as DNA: TGTGCCACCAGTGACCCCCCCGGACAGGGTGCCACCGGGGAGCTGTTTTTT.

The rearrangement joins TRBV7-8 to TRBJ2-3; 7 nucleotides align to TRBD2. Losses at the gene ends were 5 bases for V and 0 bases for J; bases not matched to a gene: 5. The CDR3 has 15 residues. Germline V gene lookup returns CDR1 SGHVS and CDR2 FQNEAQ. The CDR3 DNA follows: TGTGCCAGCAGCCCCCGGGGGGAAAGCACAGATACGCAGTATTTT. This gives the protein CASSPRGESTDTQYF.

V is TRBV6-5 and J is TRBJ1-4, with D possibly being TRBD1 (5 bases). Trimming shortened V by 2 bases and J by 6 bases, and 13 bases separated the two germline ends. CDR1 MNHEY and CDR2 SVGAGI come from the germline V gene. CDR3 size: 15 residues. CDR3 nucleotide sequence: TGTGCCAGCAGTTACCTCCCCGACAGAGATGAAAAACTGTTTTTT. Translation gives CASSYLPDRDEKLFF.

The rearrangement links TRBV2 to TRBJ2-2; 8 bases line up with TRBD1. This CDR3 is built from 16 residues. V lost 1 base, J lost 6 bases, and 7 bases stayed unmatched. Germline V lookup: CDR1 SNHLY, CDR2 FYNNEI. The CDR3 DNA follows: TGTGCCAGCAGTGAAGGGGCAGGGGGCGCATCCGGGGAGCTGTTTTTT. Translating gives CASSEGAGGASGELFF.

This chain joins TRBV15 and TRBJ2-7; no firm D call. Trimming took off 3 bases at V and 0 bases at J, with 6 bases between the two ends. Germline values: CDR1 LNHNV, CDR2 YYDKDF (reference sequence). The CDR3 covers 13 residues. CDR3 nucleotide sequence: TGTGCCACCAGCAGCGAGGACTCCTACGAGCAGTACTTC. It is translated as CATSSEDSYEQYF.

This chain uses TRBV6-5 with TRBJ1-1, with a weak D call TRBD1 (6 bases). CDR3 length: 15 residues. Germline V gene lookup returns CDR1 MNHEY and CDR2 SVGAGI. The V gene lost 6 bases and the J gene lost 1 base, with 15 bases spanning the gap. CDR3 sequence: CASSPTGQKNTEAFF. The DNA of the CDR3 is TGTGCCAGCAGCCCAACCGGACAGAAGAACACTGAAGCTTTCTTT.

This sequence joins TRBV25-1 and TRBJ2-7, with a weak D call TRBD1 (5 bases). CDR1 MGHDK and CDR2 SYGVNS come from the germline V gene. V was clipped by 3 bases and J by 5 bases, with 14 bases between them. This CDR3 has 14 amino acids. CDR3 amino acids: CASSDNQGFDEQYF. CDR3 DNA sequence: TGTGCCAGCAGTGATAACCAGGGTTTCGACGAGCAGTACTTC.

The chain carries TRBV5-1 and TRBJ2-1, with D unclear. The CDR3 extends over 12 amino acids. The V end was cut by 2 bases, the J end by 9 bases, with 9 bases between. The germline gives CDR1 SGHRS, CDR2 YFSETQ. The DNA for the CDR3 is TGCGCCAGCAGCTTAGGATCGGGTGAGCAGTTCTTC. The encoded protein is CASSLGSGEQFF.

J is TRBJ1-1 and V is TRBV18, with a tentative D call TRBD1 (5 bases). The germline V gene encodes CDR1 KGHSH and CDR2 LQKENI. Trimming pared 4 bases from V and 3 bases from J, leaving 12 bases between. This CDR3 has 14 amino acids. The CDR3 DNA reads TGTGCCAGCTCACTTGCCTCAGGGTACACTGAAGCTTTCTTT. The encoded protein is CASSLASGYTEAFF. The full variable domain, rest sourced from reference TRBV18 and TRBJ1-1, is NAGVMQNPRHLVRRRGQEARLRCSPMKGHSHVYWYRQLPEEGLKFMVYLQKENIIDESGMPKERFSAEFPKEGPSILRIQQVVRGDSAAYFCASSLASGYTEAFFGQGTRLTVV.